These T cell receptor beta chains were read from a single sample in a study of blood T cell repertoires in COVID-19. This table comes from immunoSEQ multiplex PCR, and its TCRdb copy is limited to in-frame clones, with some not included. The profile shows more than 300,000 clones, around 84% of them singletons. Source material: PBMCs or T cells enriched from blood (not recorded which). The receptors shown here come from a woman between 18 and 29 years old who had recovered from COVID-19. The CDR3 runs from the conserved cysteine through the conserved F or W. D genes are given only for firm matches. Size tells how often a clone was seen (once, few, many) or the class of an expanded clone, and some rows leave it out.

J gene: TRBJ1-6
D gene: .
clone size: .
V gene: TRBV30
CDR3 DNA: TGTGCCTGGAGGGGGGGGGCCAGATCACCCCTCCACTTT
CDR3 protein: CAWRGGARSPLHF

J gene: TRBJ1-2
D gene: TRBD1
clone size: once
V gene: TRBV5-1
CDR3 DNA: TGCGCCAGCAGCTTAGACAGGGGAGGACAGGGCTACACCTTC
CDR3 protein: CASSLDRGGQGYTF

J gene: TRBJ1-1
D gene: .
clone size: .
V gene: TRBV3-1/TRBV3-2
CDR3 DNA: TGTGCCAGCAGCAACTCAGAGGGGGTTTTACCTGAAGCTTTCTTT
CDR3 protein: CASSNSEGVLPEAFF

J gene: TRBJ2-2
D gene: .
clone size: .
V gene: TRBV11-2
CDR3 DNA: TGTGCCAGCAGCCTTAACACAGGGAACTCCGGGGAGCTGTTTTTT
CDR3 protein: CASSLNTGNSGELFF

J gene: TRBJ2-1
D gene: .
clone size: few
V gene: TRBV29-1
CDR3 DNA: TGCAGCGCACGACTAGACGGTTACAATGAGCAGTTCTTC
CDR3 protein: CSARLDGYNEQFF

J gene: TRBJ1-3
D gene: .
clone size: .
V gene: TRBV2
CDR3 DNA: TGTGCCAGCAGTGATCCCTCTGCACAGGGTAGGGCTAGAAACACCATATATTTT
CDR3 protein: CASSDPSAQGRARNTIYF

J gene: TRBJ2-5
D gene: TRBD1
clone size: few
V gene: TRBV20-1
CDR3 DNA: TGCAGTGCAAGTCAGGGGGACCAAGAGACCCAGTACTTC
CDR3 protein: CSASQGDQETQYF

J gene: TRBJ1-1
D gene: .
clone size: .
V gene: TRBV5-6
CDR3 DNA: TGTGCCAGCAGCTTGGATGAGGTTTACACTGAAGCTTTCTTT
CDR3 protein: CASSLDEVYTEAFF

J gene: TRBJ2-2
D gene: TRBD1
clone size: .
V gene: TRBV11-2
CDR3 DNA: TGTGCCAGCACCCACTTCCCTCCGGGACAGGTCGGCGCCGGGGAGCTGTTTTTT
CDR3 protein: CASTHFPPGQVGAGELFF

J gene: TRBJ2-7
D gene: .
clone size: .
V gene: TRBV10-3
CDR3 DNA: TGTGCCATCAGTGACCGGGGGGCGTCCTACGAGCAGTACTTC
CDR3 protein: CAISDRGASYEQYF

J gene: TRBJ1-5
D gene: TRBD1
clone size: .
V gene: TRBV24-1
CDR3 DNA: TGTGCCACCAGTGATTTAGGACAGGGCGCCAATCAGCCCCAGCATTTT
CDR3 protein: CATSDLGQGANQPQHF

J gene: TRBJ2-7
D gene: .
clone size: .
V gene: TRBV7-9
CDR3 DNA: TGTGCCAGCAGCCCCAGGGTAACGCGGGAGCAGTACTTC
CDR3 protein: CASSPRVTREQYF

J gene: TRBJ1-5
D gene: TRBD1
clone size: .
V gene: TRBV15
CDR3 DNA: TGTGCCACCAGTTCTAGGGACAGCTCTAATCAGCCCCAGCATTTT
CDR3 protein: CATSSRDSSNQPQHF

J gene: TRBJ2-3
D gene: TRBD2
clone size: .
V gene: TRBV5-6
CDR3 DNA: TGTGCCAGCAGCTTGGAACAGCGGGGGCCTAGCACAGATACGCAGTATTTT
CDR3 protein: CASSLEQRGPSTDTQYF

J gene: TRBJ1-2
D gene: TRBD1
clone size: .
V gene: TRBV5-1
CDR3 DNA: TGCGCCAGCAGCTCCGGACAGGCTGGAGGCTACACCTTC
CDR3 protein: CASSSGQAGGYTF

J gene: TRBJ1-1
D gene: TRBD1
clone size: .
V gene: TRBV7-9
CDR3 DNA: TGTGCCAGCAGCTTAGGGAGACAGGGATACACTGAAGCTTTCTTT
CDR3 protein: CASSLGRQGYTEAFF

J gene: TRBJ1-1
D gene: TRBD1
clone size: .
V gene: TRBV7-3
CDR3 DNA: TGTGCCAGCAGCTCGCACCCGGGACAGGGAGGAACTGAAGCTTTCTTT
CDR3 protein: CASSSHPGQGGTEAFF

J gene: TRBJ2-7
D gene: TRBD2
clone size: .
V gene: TRBV18
CDR3 DNA: TGTGCCAGCTCACCACAACCAGTCTCTAGCGGGAGGGCCAGCGAGCAGTACTTC
CDR3 protein: CASSPQPVSSGRASEQYF

J gene: TRBJ1-2
D gene: TRBD1
clone size: .
V gene: TRBV9
CDR3 DNA: TGTGCCAGCAGCGGTGACAACAGGGGTTTCAACTATGGCTACACCTTC
CDR3 protein: CASSGDNRGFNYGYTF

J gene: TRBJ2-7
D gene: TRBD1
clone size: .
V gene: TRBV2
CDR3 DNA: TGTGCCAGCAGTGACAGGGGGCTCTACGAGCAGTACTTC
CDR3 protein: CASSDRGLYEQYF

J gene: TRBJ2-4
D gene: TRBD1
clone size: .
V gene: TRBV23-1
CDR3 DNA: TGCGCCAGCAGTCAATTCCCCACGGGACAGCTAGCCAAAAACATTCAGTACTTC
CDR3 protein: CASSQFPTGQLAKNIQYF

J gene: TRBJ2-1
D gene: TRBD2
clone size: .
V gene: TRBV29-1
CDR3 DNA: TGCAGCGTTGGGTCGAGCGGGATATCCTACAATGAGCAGTTCTTC
CDR3 protein: CSVGSSGISYNEQFF

J gene: TRBJ1-2
D gene: .
clone size: .
V gene: TRBV6-5
CDR3 DNA: TGTGCCAGTAGTTTCGAGCACTATGGCTACACCTTC
CDR3 protein: CASSFEHYGYTF

J gene: TRBJ2-1
D gene: TRBD1
clone size: once
V gene: TRBV2
CDR3 DNA: TGTGCCAGCAGTAAGACAGGGAATCCTTACACTGAGCAGTTCTTC
CDR3 protein: CASSKTGNPYTEQFF

J gene: TRBJ2-5
D gene: TRBD1
clone size: .
V gene: TRBV18
CDR3 DNA: TGTGCCAGCTCGCCTCCAGGACAGGGCGGCGAGACCCAGTACTTC
CDR3 protein: CASSPPGQGGETQYF

J gene: TRBJ1-1
D gene: TRBD1
clone size: .
V gene: TRBV5-6
CDR3 DNA: TGTGCCAGCAGTCCGACAGGGAGAGCCACTGAAGCTTTCTTT
CDR3 protein: CASSPTGRATEAFF

J gene: TRBJ2-7
D gene: .
clone size: .
V gene: TRBV28
CDR3 DNA: TGTGCCAGTCGTGAGTACCACGAGCAGTACTTC
CDR3 protein: CASREYHEQYF

J gene: TRBJ2-1
D gene: .
clone size: .
V gene: TRBV12-5
CDR3 DNA: TGTGCTAGTGGTCCACCGTACCGCGGGCTTAACAATGAGCAGTTCTTC
CDR3 protein: CASGPPYRGLNNEQFF

J gene: TRBJ2-7
D gene: TRBD2
clone size: .
V gene: TRBV25-1
CDR3 DNA: TGTGCCAGCAGTGAGGGCAGGGGGACTAGCGGGATTTCTTACGAGCAGTACTTC
CDR3 protein: CASSEGRGTSGISYEQYF

J gene: TRBJ1-3
D gene: TRBD1
clone size: .
V gene: TRBV2
CDR3 DNA: TGTGCCAGCGGGTTGACAGGGAGCTCTGGAAACACCATATATTTT
CDR3 protein: CASGLTGSSGNTIYF